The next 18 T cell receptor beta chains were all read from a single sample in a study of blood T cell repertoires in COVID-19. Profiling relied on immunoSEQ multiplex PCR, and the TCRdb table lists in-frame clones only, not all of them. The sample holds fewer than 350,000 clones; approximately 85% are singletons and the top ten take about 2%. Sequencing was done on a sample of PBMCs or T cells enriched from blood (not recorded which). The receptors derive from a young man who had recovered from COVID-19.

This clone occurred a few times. DNA for the CDR3: TGTGCCAGCAGCCAAATGGTCGGGGGAGAATCACCCCTCCACTTT. Encoded protein: CASSQMVGGESPLHF. The chain has TRBV3-1 (or the pseudogene TRBV3-2) and TRBJ1-6; a weak D match, TRBD1 (5 bases). Germline CDR1 is LGHDT and CDR2 is YNNKEL (reference sequence). The CDR3 is 15 amino acids. V lost 2 bases and J 10 bases, leaving 15 bases between the germline ends.

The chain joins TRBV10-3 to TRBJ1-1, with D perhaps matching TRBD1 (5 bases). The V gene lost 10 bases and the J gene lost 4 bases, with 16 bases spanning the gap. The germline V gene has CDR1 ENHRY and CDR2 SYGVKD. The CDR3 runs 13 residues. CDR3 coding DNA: TGTGCCACCACCCAGGGTGGTGTCACTGAAGCTTTCTTT. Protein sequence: CATTQGGVTEAFF.

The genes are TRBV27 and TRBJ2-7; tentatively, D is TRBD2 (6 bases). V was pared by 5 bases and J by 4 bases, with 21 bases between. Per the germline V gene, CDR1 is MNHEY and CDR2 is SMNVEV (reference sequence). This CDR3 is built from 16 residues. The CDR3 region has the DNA TGTGCCAGCAGTCCCTCTGTGGGACTGAGGGGTTACGAGCAGTACTTC. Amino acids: CASSPSVGLRGYEQYF.

DNA for the CDR3: TGTGCCAGCAGCACCCAAACAGGGGTGAGAGGCGAGCAGTACTTC. Translation gives CASSTQTGVRGEQYF. V usage is TRBV7-6 and J usage is TRBJ2-7; TRBD1 matches 7 bases. This CDR3 is built from 15 residues. Germline V CDR1 and CDR2: SGHVS, FNYEAQ. After removal of 5 bases from V and 6 bases from J, the junction contained 13 bases not matched to a gene.

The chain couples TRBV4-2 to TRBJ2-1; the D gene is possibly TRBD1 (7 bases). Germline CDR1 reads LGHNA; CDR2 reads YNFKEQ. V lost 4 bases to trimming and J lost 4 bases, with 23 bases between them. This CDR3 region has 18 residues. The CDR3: CASSRALGAGQTYNEQFF. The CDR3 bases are TGTGCCAGCAGCCGGGCCCTTGGGGCGGGACAGACTTACAATGAGCAGTTCTTC.

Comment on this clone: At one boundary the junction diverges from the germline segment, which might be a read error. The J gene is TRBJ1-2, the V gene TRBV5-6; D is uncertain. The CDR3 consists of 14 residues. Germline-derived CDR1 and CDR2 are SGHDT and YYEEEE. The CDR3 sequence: CASNLRERPWGYTF. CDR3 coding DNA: TGTGCCAGCAACTTGCGGGAAAGACCCTGGGGCTACACCTTC.

The DNA of the CDR3 is TGCGCCAGCAGCTTCCAGGGCGGTAACACTGAAGCTTTCTTT. Translating it yields CASSFQGGNTEAFF. The V call is TRBV5-1, the J call TRBJ1-1; D is possibly TRBD1 (5 bases). V was cut by 2 bases and J by 2 bases, with 10 bases left in between. This CDR3 is 14 amino acids long. Germline CDR1 is SGHRS and CDR2 is YFSETQ.

CDR3 DNA: TGTGCCAGCAGCTATAGCGGGGGGGCCCAAGAGACCCAGTACTTC. Its translation: CASSYSGGAQETQYF. The chain combines TRBV9 with TRBJ2-5; TRBD2 matches 11 bases. V lost 4 bases to trimming and J lost 1 base; unmatched junction nucleotides: 3. CDR3 length equals 15 residues. Germline lookup yields CDR1 SGDLS and CDR2 YYNGEE.

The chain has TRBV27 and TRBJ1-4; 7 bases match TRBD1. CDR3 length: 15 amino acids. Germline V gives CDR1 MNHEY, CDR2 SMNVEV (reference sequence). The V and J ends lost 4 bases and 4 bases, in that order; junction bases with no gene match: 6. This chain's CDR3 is CASSSRQGINEKLFF. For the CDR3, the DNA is TGTGCCAGCAGTTCCCGACAGGGCATTAATGAAAAACTGTTTTTT.

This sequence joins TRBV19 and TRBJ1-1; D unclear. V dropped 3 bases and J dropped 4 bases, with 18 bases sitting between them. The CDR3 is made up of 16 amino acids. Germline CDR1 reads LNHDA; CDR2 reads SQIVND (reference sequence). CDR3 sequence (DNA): TGTGCCAGTAGTATTCTTCGAGGAATTGGGAGCACTGAAGCTTTCTTT. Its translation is CASSILRGIGSTEAFF. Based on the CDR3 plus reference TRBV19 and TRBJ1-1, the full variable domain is DGGITQSPKYLFRKEGQNVTLSCEQNLNHDAMYWYRQDPGQGLRLIYYSQIVNDFQKGDIAEGYSVSREKKESFPLTVTSAQKNPTAFYLCASSILRGIGSTEAFFGQGTRLTVV.

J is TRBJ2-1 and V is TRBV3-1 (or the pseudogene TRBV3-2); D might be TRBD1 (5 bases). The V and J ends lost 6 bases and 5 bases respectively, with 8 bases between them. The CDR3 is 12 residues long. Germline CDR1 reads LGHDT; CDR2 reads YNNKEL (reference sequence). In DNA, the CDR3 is TGTGCCAGCAGGGACATAAACAATGAGCAGTTCTTC. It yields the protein CASRDINNEQFF.

CDR3 region: CASIPRAGLGYTF. CDR3 nucleotide sequence: TGTGCCAGCATCCCCCGGGCAGGGTTGGGCTACACCTTC. This chain connects TRBV7-2 to TRBJ1-2, with D possibly TRBD1 on 5 matching bases. This CDR3 comprises 13 residues. The germline V gene encodes CDR1 SGHTA and CDR2 FQGNSA. The V and J ends lost 7 bases and 8 bases respectively, with 17 bases between them.

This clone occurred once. The CDR3 DNA sequence: TGTGCCAGCAGCTTGGGTACTAGCGGGGTTTTCTACGAGCAGTACTTC. This sequence encodes CASSLGTSGVFYEQYF. The V gene is TRBV5-4, the J gene TRBJ2-7; 10 bases are shared with TRBD2. The CDR3 loop spans 16 amino acids. J gave up 3 bases and V 0 bases, and 6 bases lay outside the gene matches. CDR1 and CDR2 from the germline V gene are SGHNT and YYREEE (reference sequence).

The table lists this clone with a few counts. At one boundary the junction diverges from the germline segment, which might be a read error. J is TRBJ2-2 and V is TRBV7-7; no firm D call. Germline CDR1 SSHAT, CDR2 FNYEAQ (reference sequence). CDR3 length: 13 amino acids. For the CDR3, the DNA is TGTGCTAGCAGCTCTGGCAACACCGGGGAGCTGTTTTTT. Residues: CASSSGNTGELFF.

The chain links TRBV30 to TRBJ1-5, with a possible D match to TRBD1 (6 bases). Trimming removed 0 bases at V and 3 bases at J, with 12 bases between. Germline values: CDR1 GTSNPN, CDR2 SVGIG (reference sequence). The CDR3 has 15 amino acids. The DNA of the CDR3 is TGTGCCTGGAGTGTACTACAGGGCTACAATCAGCCCCAGCATTTT. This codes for CAWSVLQGYNQPQHF. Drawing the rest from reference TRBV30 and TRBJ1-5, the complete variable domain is SQTIHQWPATLVQPVGSPLSLECTVEGTSNPNLYWYRQAAGRGLQLLFYSVGIGQISSEVPQNLSASRPQDRQFILSSKKLLLSDSGFYLCAWSVLQGYNQPQHFGDGTRLSIL.

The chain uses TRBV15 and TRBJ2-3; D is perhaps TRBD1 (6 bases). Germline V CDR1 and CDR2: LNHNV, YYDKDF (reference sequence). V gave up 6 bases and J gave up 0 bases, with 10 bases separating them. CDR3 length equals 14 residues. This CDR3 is CATSRTGSTDTQYF. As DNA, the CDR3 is TGTGCCACCAGTAGAACAGGGAGCACAGATACGCAGTATTTT.

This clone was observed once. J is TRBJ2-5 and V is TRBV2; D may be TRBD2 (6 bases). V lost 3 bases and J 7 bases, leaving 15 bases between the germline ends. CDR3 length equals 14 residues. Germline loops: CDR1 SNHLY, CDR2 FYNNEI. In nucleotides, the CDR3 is TGTGCCAGCAGTGATCGTCGGGGGAACCCGACCCAGTACTTC. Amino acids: CASSDRRGNPTQYF.

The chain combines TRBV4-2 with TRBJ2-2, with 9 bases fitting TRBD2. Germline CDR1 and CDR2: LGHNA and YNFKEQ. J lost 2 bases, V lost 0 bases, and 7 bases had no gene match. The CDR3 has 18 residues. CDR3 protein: CASSQDDLAGSNTGELFF. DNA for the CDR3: TGTGCCAGCAGCCAAGATGACCTAGCGGGGAGCAACACCGGGGAGCTGTTTTTT.